Each of the 15 T cell receptor beta chains below was sequenced from the same sample in a study of CD8 T cells in Susac syndrome. With random hexamers, about 0.45 to 1 ug RNA was reverse transcribed. TCRdb reanalysed the immunoSEQ multiplex PCR reads using MiXCR and keeps one entry per CDR3 protein. The data show 400,000 or so distinct CDR3 sequences, around 83% seen once. Sequenced: CD8+ T cells from PBMCs. These receptors were collected from a human donor with multiple sclerosis.

This chain uses TRBV14 with TRBJ2-5, with 10 nucleotides matching TRBD2. CDR1 and CDR2 from the germline V gene are SGHDN and FVKESK. The CDR3 has 15 amino acids. After removal of 5 bases from V and 5 bases from J, the junction contained 8 bases not matched to a gene. DNA for the CDR3: TGTGCCAGCAGCTCCGCCCTAGCGGGAGTGGAGACCCAGTACTTC. It translates to CASSSALAGVETQYF.

This clonotype appeared a single time. This chain joins TRBV6-4 and TRBJ2-1; 13 bases align to TRBD2. Unmatched junction bases numbered 11, after V lost 6 bases and J lost 0 bases. The germline V gene has CDR1 MRHNA and CDR2 SNTAGT. The CDR3 runs to 19 residues. The CDR3 coding sequence is TGTGCCAGCAGCGAAAAATATGGGACTAGCGGGGTCTCCTACAATGAGCAGTTCTTC. This sequence encodes CASSEKYGTSGVSYNEQFF.

The chain uses TRBV6-1 and TRBJ2-7; 7 nucleotides agree with TRBD1. CDR1 is MNHNS and CDR2 is SASEGT in the germline V gene. V was pared by 2 bases and J by 6 bases, with 1 base of the junction left unmatched. The CDR3 is made up of 12 amino acids. The CDR3 coding sequence is TGTGCCAGCAGTGAAAGGGACAGCGAGCAGTACTTC. Its translation: CASSERDSEQYF.

This chain links TRBV28 with TRBJ1-5, with D unresolved. The CDR3 covers 14 residues. Germline V gene sequence: CDR1 MDHEN, CDR2 SYDVKM. V shed 4 bases and J shed 0 bases, with 7 bases lying between them. CDR3 sequence (DNA): TGTGCCAGCAGTTCCGACGATAGCAATCAGCCCCAGCATTTT. Translating gives CASSSDDSNQPQHF.

The genes are TRBV12-3 or TRBV12-4 and TRBJ1-2; TRBD1 agrees at 7 bases. Trimming removed 4 bases from V and 0 bases from J; junction bases left unmatched: 8. CDR3 length: 16 amino acids. The chain's CDR3 is CASSSDREGTNYGYTF. CDR3 DNA: TGTGCCAGCAGTTCAGACAGGGAAGGAACTAACTATGGCTACACCTTC.

The chain uses TRBV20-1 and TRBJ2-1, with D possibly matching TRBD1 (5 bases). Germline CDR1 reads DFQATT; CDR2 reads SNEGSKA (reference sequence). The CDR3 sequence is 15 residues long. Trimming shortened V by 3 bases and J by 2 bases, and 14 bases separated the two germline ends. The CDR3 region has the DNA TGCAGTGCTAGTCTTTCGCGACAGACCTACAATGAGCAGTTCTTC. Its translation: CSASLSRQTYNEQFF.

The J gene is TRBJ1-2, the V gene TRBV29-1; 8 positions agree with TRBD1. Germline values: CDR1 SQVTM, CDR2 ANQGSEA. J was trimmed by 0 bases and V by 7 bases; bases with no gene match: 4. The CDR3 covers 13 residues. The CDR3 loop reads CSDGTGANYGYTF. The CDR3 coding sequence is TGCAGCGACGGGACAGGCGCTAACTATGGCTACACCTTC.

The V gene is TRBV6-2 or TRBV6-3, the J gene TRBJ1-2; no firm D call. V lost 0 bases and J 4 bases, leaving 9 bases between the germline ends. The CDR3 loop spans 14 amino acids. CDR1 and CDR2 from the germline V gene are MNHEY and SVGEGT. CDR3 in amino acids: CASSYSEESYGYTF. The CDR3 DNA sequence: TGTGCCAGCAGTTACTCGGAGGAGAGCTATGGCTACACCTTC.

This chain uses TRBV25-1 with TRBJ2-3, with D perhaps matching TRBD2 (5 bases). The CDR3 consists of 15 residues. V lost 3 bases and J lost 6, with 16 bases in between. The V gene's germline CDR1 is MGHDK and CDR2 SYGVNS. The CDR3 nucleotides are TGTGCCAGCAGTGACGGGATCGGCCCCTGGGATACGCAGTATTTT. This gives the protein CASSDGIGPWDTQYF.

The CDR3 sequence: CASSHIRGESSTGELFF. The CDR3 DNA follows: TGCGCCAGCAGCCACATACGAGGTGAATCTTCCACCGGGGAGCTGTTTTTT. V gene TRBV4-1 combines with J gene TRBJ2-2, with no clear D. The V end was cut by 3 bases, the J end by 4 bases, with 18 bases between. This CDR3 contains 17 residues. The germline V gene encodes CDR1 MGHRA and CDR2 YSYEKL.

The chain carries TRBV20-1 and TRBJ1-2; 9 bases map to TRBD1. This CDR3 has 14 residues. CDR1 is DFQATT, CDR2 SNEGSKA, per germline (reference sequence). The junction had 2 bases not matched to a gene; V was cut back by 0 bases and J by 3 bases. Here the CDR3 DNA reads TGCAGTGCTAGAGATTGGGACAGGGACTATGGCTACACCTTC. Amino acids: CSARDWDRDYGYTF.

This clonotype has only one observation. A read error is likely, as this CDR3 ends without the conserved phenylalanine or tryptophan. The CDR3 bases are TGTGCCAGCAGTTTATCCGCTCACAGGGTGGGCTATGGCTACACCCTC. Encoded protein: CASSLSAHRVGYGYTL. The chain carries TRBV27 and TRBJ1-2; D is perhaps TRBD1 (6 bases). The germline V gene has CDR1 MNHEY and CDR2 SMNVEV (reference sequence). V was shortened by 0 bases and J by 4 bases, with 15 bases between the two germline ends. This CDR3 has 16 residues.

The V and J genes are TRBV2 and TRBJ2-7, with a possible D match to TRBD1 (6 bases). The germline V gene encodes CDR1 SNHLY and CDR2 FYNNEI. Trimming pared 6 bases from V and 10 bases from J, leaving 10 bases between. The CDR3 loop spans 10 amino acids. The chain's CDR3 is CASSSGHQYF. DNA for the CDR3: TGTGCCAGCAGCTCGGGACATCAGTACTTC. The full variable domain, completed using reference TRBV2 and TRBJ2-7, is EPEVTQTPSHQVTQMGQEVILRCVPISNHLYFYWYRQILGQKVEFLVSFYNNEISEKSEIFDDQFSVERPDGSNFTLKIRSTKLEDSAMYFCASSSGHQYFGPGTRLTVT.

In DNA form, the CDR3 reads TGTGCCAGCAGTTGGATAGCACAGGGGGACGGGGAGCTGTTTTTT. Translated: CASSWIAQGDGELFF. The chain combines TRBV12-3 or TRBV12-4 with TRBJ2-2, with 8 nucleotides matching TRBD1. This CDR3 is 15 amino acids long. Trimming took 4 bases from V and 7 from J; bases not matched to a gene: 8.

The genes are TRBV7-3 and TRBJ2-1; TRBD2 is a possible D gene (6 bases). CDR1 SGHTA and CDR2 FQGTGA come from the germline V gene. Trimming removed 5 bases from V and 6 bases from J, with 11 bases in between. The CDR3 extends over 13 amino acids. This CDR3 is CASSIGTFNEQFF. The DNA for the CDR3 is TGTGCCAGCAGCATCGGGACTTTCAATGAGCAGTTCTTC.